This T cell receptor beta chain stems from a study of monozygotic twins with inflammatory bowel disease. Eight cDNA synthesis reactions were run for every sample. TCRdb reanalyzed the 5' RACE reads, giving one entry per CDR3 protein sequence and no DNA. The listing records a few hundred thousand distinct CDR3 sequences. What was sequenced was blood. The clonotype originates from a human donor with ulcerative colitis or Crohn's disease, or a healthy co-twin of an affected twin (not recorded which).

This chain's CDR3 is CASRYRGTGELFF. The chain links TRBV2 to TRBJ2-2. The CDR3 is 13 amino acids. Germline V gives CDR1 SNHLY, CDR2 FYNNEI.